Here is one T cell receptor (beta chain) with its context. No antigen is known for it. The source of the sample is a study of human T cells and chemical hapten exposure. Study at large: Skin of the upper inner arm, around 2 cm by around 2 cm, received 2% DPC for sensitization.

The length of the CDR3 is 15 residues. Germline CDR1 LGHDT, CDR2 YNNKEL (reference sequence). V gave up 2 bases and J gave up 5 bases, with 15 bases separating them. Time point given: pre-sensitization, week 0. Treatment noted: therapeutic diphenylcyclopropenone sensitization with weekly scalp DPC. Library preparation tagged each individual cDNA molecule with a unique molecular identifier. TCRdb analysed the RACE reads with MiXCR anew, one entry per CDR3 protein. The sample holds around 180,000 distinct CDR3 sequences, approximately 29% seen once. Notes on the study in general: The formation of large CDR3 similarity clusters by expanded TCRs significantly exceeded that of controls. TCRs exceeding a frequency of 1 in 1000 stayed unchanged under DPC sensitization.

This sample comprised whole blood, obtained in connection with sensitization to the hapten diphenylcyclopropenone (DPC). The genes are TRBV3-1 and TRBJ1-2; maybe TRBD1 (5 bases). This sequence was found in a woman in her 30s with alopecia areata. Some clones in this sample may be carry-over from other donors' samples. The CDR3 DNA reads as TGTGCCAGCAGCCAACCAGGGATATCATGGTATGGCTACACCTTC. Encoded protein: CASSQPGISWYGYTF. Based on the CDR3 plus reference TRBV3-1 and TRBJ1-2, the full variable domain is DTAVSQTPKYLVTQMGNDKSIKCEQNLGHDTMYWYKQDSKKFLKIMFSYNNKELIINETVPNRFSPKSPDKAHLNLHINSLELGDSAVYFCASSQPGISWYGYTFGSGTRLTVV.